This TCR beta chain is from a study of T cell repertoires in cytomegalovirus infection. Germline assignment: CDR1 DFQATT and CDR2 SNEGSKA (reference sequence). The CDR3 has 13 residues. V lost 0 bases, J lost 6 bases, and 9 bases lay in between. TCRdb re-derived calls from the reads in MiXCR, one entry per CDR3 protein. The profile covers a few hundred thousand distinct CDR3 sequences, with approximately 14% appearing a single time and about 10% taken by the ten largest. The TCR originated in a human donor in good health (CMV status not recorded). Some clones in this sample may be carry-over from other donors' samples. The sequenced sample was PBMCs. The chain combines TRBV20-1 with TRBJ2-1; D is undetermined. The CDR3, as DNA: TGCAGTGCTAGAGAAATTGTGGTCAATGAGCAGTTCTTC. Translated, it gives CSAREIVVNEQFF.